These T cell receptor beta chains were read from a single sample in a study of OX40 agonist ivuxolimab in advanced cancers. Data came from immunoSEQ multiplex PCR; TCRdb stores just in-frame clones and leaves some out. The data contain tens of thousands of clones, approximately 90% of them singletons. Sequences were derived from CD4+ or CD8+ T cells sorted from blood, sampled in a trial of the OX40 agonist ivuxolimab. All receptors derive from an adult with an advanced solid tumor such as melanoma, head and neck, liver or kidney cancer. Each CDR3 is given with its conserved first and last residue. A D gene is named only where the DNA matches it firmly. Clone size is given for some rows only: seen once, a few or many times, or a class if the clone is expanded.

J gene,D gene,V gene,clone size,CDR3 protein,CDR3 DNA
TRBJ1-5,-,TRBV28,-,CASRPPGGNQPQHF,TGTGCCAGCAGGCCCCCAGGGGGCAATCAGCCCCAGCATTTT
TRBJ1-1,-,TRBV21-1,-,CASSNWRQGNTEAFF,TGTGCCAGCAGCAATTGGAGACAGGGGAACACTGAAGCTTTCTTT
TRBJ2-7,TRBD1,TRBV7-2,once,CASSFDRGNEQYF,TGTGCCAGCAGCTTCGACAGGGGAAACGAGCAGTACTTC
TRBJ2-4,TRBD1,TRBV18,-,CASSPNSGTGPKNIQYF,TGTGCCAGCTCACCCAACAGCGGGACAGGGCCCAAAAACATTCAGTACTTC
TRBJ1-1,-,TRBV5-4,-,CASSLEWANTEAFF,TGTGCCAGCAGCTTGGAGTGGGCGAACACTGAAGCTTTCTTT
TRBJ2-6,-,TRBV15,-,CATSSGGGGANVLTF,TGTGCCACCAGCAGTGGGGGAGGTGGGGCCAACGTCCTGACTTTC
TRBJ1-2,TRBD1,TRBV11-3,-,CASRSTGISYGYTF,TGTGCCAGCAGATCGACAGGGATCAGCTATGGCTACACCTTC
TRBJ2-7,-,TRBV28,-,CASSRTRQYEQYF,TGTGCCAGCAGCCGGACTCGCCAATACGAGCAGTACTTC
TRBJ1-5,-,TRBV2,-,CASSVVQGGDQHF,TGTGCCAGCAGTGTAGTACAGGGAGGGGACCAGCATTTT
TRBJ2-2,-,TRBV5-1,-,CASSRGWSGELFF,TGCGCCAGCAGCCGAGGATGGTCCGGGGAGCTGTTTTTT
TRBJ2-1,TRBD2,TRBV27,-,CASSWTSGTYNEQFF,TGTGCCAGCAGTTGGACTAGCGGGACGTACAATGAGCAGTTCTTC
TRBJ2-7,TRBD2,TRBV9,-,CASSPEGASGRAVGEQYF,TGTGCCAGCAGCCCAGAGGGGGCTAGCGGGAGGGCCGTCGGCGAGCAGTACTTC
TRBJ1-4,TRBD1,TRBV27,-,CASSFGPGQRDSTNEKLFF,TGTGCCAGCAGTTTCGGTCCGGGACAGAGAGATTCAACTAATGAAAAACTGTTTTTT
TRBJ1-3,-,TRBV14,-,CASSRSMGSGNTIYF,TGTGCCAGCAGCCGTTCAATGGGATCCGGAAACACCATATATTTT
TRBJ1-3,TRBD1,TRBV6-6,-,CASSTGAAGNTIYF,TGTGCCAGCAGTACAGGGGCTGCTGGAAACACCATATATTTT
TRBJ2-2,TRBD2,TRBV4-1,-,CASSQEGSGIFGELFF,TGCGCCAGCAGCCAAGAGGGTAGCGGGATTTTCGGGGAGCTGTTTTTT
TRBJ2-5,-,TRBV28,few,CASSSLGVQETQYF,TGTGCCAGCAGCTCCCTGGGGGTCCAAGAGACCCAGTACTTC
TRBJ1-5,-,TRBV28,-,CASSLYSGYSNQPQHF,TGTGCCAGCAGTTTATACTCCGGGTATAGCAATCAGCCCCAGCATTTT
TRBJ1-5,-,TRBV6-1,-,CASSVSQVRHQPQHF,TGTGCCAGCAGTGTAAGTCAGGTGAGGCATCAGCCCCAGCATTTT
TRBJ1-2,TRBD1,TRBV6-1,-,CASSLPGQSNYGYTF,TGTGCCAGCAGTTTACCGGGACAGAGTAACTATGGCTACACCTTC
TRBJ2-7,-,TRBV11-2,-,CASSPGGGGQYF,TGTGCCAGCAGCCCCGGGGGAGGCGGGCAGTACTTC
TRBJ1-2,TRBD1,TRBV30,-,CAWSGQGNYGYTF,TGTGCCTGGAGTGGACAGGGGAACTATGGCTACACCTTC
TRBJ1-2,TRBD1,TRBV7-9,-,CASSSTGAAYGYTF,TGTGCCAGCAGCTCAACAGGGGCAGCTTATGGCTACACCTTC
TRBJ2-5,-,TRBV5-1,-,CASSFQGIGQETQYF,TGCGCCAGCAGCTTCCAGGGAATAGGGCAAGAGACCCAGTACTTC
TRBJ1-1,-,TRBV7-3,few,CASSLTGVTEAFF,TGTGCCAGCAGCTTAACGGGGGTTACTGAAGCTTTCTTT
TRBJ1-5,TRBD1,TRBV4-1,-,CASSQAGTENQPQHF,TGCGCCAGCAGCCAAGCCGGGACAGAGAATCAGCCCCAGCATTTT
TRBJ2-7,-,TRBV19,-,CASGERVSYEQYF,TGTGCCAGTGGGGAGCGGGTCTCCTACGAGCAGTACTTC
TRBJ2-7,TRBD1,TRBV11-2,-,CASSWTGDVYEQYF,TGTGCCAGCAGCTGGACAGGGGACGTCTACGAGCAGTACTTC